Below are 29 T cell receptor beta chains sequenced from a single sample in a study of blood T cell repertoires in COVID-19. TCRdb keeps only in-frame clones here, not all; method: immunoSEQ multiplex PCR. The data show about 140,000 clones, with approximately 90% seen just once and 4% to 4.5% held by the top ten. Specimen: peripheral blood. These receptors came from a middle-aged woman with acute or convalescent COVID-19.

The chain couples TRBV7-9 to TRBJ1-4; the D is unclear. CDR1 is SEHNR, CDR2 FQNEAQ, per germline (reference sequence). The CDR3 has 15 amino acids. Trimming left V 3 bases short and J 8 bases short, with 16 bases between. Here the CDR3 DNA reads TGTGCCAGCAGCTTGACGACAACCCCAATAGAAAAACTGTTTTTT. Translated, it gives CASSLTTTPIEKLFF.

The DNA of the CDR3 is TGTGCCAGCAAATCGGACAGGATTAACACCATATATTTT. It codes for CASKSDRINTIYF. The V gene is TRBV2, the J gene TRBJ1-3; TRBD1 aligns across 7 bases. This CDR3 spans 13 amino acids. V lost 7 bases to trimming and J lost 7 bases; unmatched junction nucleotides: 7. Looked up from germline, CDR1 is SNHLY and CDR2 is FYNNEI.

This clone occurred a few times. CDR3 loop: CASSPFRTNTEAFF. In nucleotides, the CDR3 is TGTGCCAGCAGCCCATTCAGAACGAACACTGAAGCTTTCTTT. The chain couples TRBV3-1 (or the pseudogene TRBV3-2) to TRBJ1-1; D unclear. This CDR3 comprises 14 residues. The V and J ends lost 4 bases and 1 base respectively, with 10 bases between them. The V gene's germline CDR1 is LGHDT and CDR2 YNNKEL (reference sequence).

The chain combines TRBV5-4 with TRBJ2-2, with 7 bases matching TRBD2. The CDR3 runs to 16 residues. J lost 7 bases, V lost 0 bases, and 9 bases had no gene match. Germline loops: CDR1 SGHNT, CDR2 YYREEE (reference sequence). CDR3 amino acids: CASSLGTRLVFGELFF. The DNA of the CDR3 is TGTGCCAGCAGCTTGGGGACTAGGCTCGTGTTCGGGGAGCTGTTTTTT.

V and J are TRBV24-1 and TRBJ1-2, with TRBD1 as a possible D gene (6 bases). Germline V gene lookup returns CDR1 KGHDR and CDR2 SFDVKD. This CDR3 contains 15 residues. V was pared by 4 bases and J by 7 bases, with 18 bases between. CDR3 in amino acids: CATSDRLGGGSGYTF. The CDR3 DNA is TGTGCCACCAGTGACCGCCTGGGCGGGGGCAGTGGCTACACCTTC.

The CDR3 reads CASSLGGGIAYEQYF. CDR3 in DNA: TGTGCCAGCAGCTTAGGGGGAGGGATCGCCTACGAGCAGTACTTC. The chain carries TRBV7-2 and TRBJ2-7; 7 nucleotides align to TRBD2. Germline CDR1 reads SGHTA; CDR2 reads FQGNSA. The CDR3 contains 15 residues. The trim removed 1 base at V and 2 bases at J, leaving 5 bases unmatched.

The genes are TRBV7-6 and TRBJ1-6; D gene unclear. The CDR3 totals 15 residues. The germline V and J ends were trimmed by 3 bases and 8 bases, with 14 bases remaining between them. Germline V CDR1 and CDR2: SGHVS, FNYEAQ. CDR3 DNA: TGTGCCAGCAGCTTTCTTCCCCTCGAGGATTCACCCCTCCACTTT. This encodes CASSFLPLEDSPLHF.

This clone was recorded once. The rearrangement links TRBV9 to TRBJ2-3, with 10 bases identical to TRBD2. With 4 bases clipped from V and 2 bases from J, the junction kept 4 bases outside the gene matches. CDR1 and CDR2 (germline): SGDLS, YYNGEE. The CDR3 loop spans 15 amino acids. CDR3 amino acids: CASSTGLADTDTQYF. CDR3 nucleotides: TGTGCCAGCAGCACCGGACTAGCGGACACAGATACGCAGTATTTT.

The chain links TRBV18 to TRBJ1-1; TRBD1 is a possible D gene (5 bases). This CDR3 is built from 13 residues. Germline assignment: CDR1 KGHSH and CDR2 LQKENI. V shed 3 bases and J shed 4 bases, with 9 bases lying between them. The CDR3 DNA reads TGTGCCAGCTCACCGATGGGGCGCACTGAAGCTTTCTTT. Encoded protein: CASSPMGRTEAFF.

The V call is TRBV5-4, the J call TRBJ1-2; 8 bases agree with TRBD1. Germline V lookup: CDR1 SGHNT, CDR2 YYREEE (reference sequence). The CDR3 has 17 amino acids. Unmatched junction bases numbered 17, after V lost 3 bases and J lost 7 bases. The CDR3 DNA follows: TGTGCCAGCAGCTGGGCGGGTGCGGCAGGGGGCGCGGGTGGCTACACCTTC. Protein sequence: CASSWAGAAGGAGGYTF.

The chain joins TRBV4-2 to TRBJ2-7; perhaps TRBD2 as D (6 bases). The CDR3 length is 13 residues. CDR1 LGHNA and CDR2 YNFKEQ come from the germline V gene. Trimming stripped 3 bases from V and 2 bases from J, with 8 bases between. The CDR3 region has the DNA TGTGCCAGCAGCCAGAGGGAGGCCTACGAGCAGTACTTC. This sequence encodes CASSQREAYEQYF.

This clone was observed a few times. This chain links TRBV7-2 with TRBJ2-2; 7 nucleotides align to TRBD2. The V gene's germline CDR1 is SGHTA and CDR2 FQGNSA. With 4 bases clipped from V and 1 base from J, the junction kept 12 bases outside the gene matches. The CDR3 contains 18 residues. This CDR3 reads CASSWGGRGVLNTGELFF. In nucleotides, the CDR3 is TGTGCCAGCAGCTGGGGGGGACGGGGCGTACTGAACACCGGGGAGCTGTTTTTT.

For the CDR3, the DNA is TGCGCCAGCAGCCATAAGGCGGGGCTCGAGACTGAAGCTTTCTTT. Protein product: CASSHKAGLETEAFF. This chain connects TRBV4-1 to TRBJ1-1, with a weak D call TRBD1 (5 bases). V was pared by 3 bases and J by 5 bases, with 16 bases between. Germline V gene lookup returns CDR1 MGHRA and CDR2 YSYEKL. CDR3 length: 15 amino acids.

V usage is TRBV7-2 and J usage is TRBJ2-5; TRBD2 aligns across 13 bases. The V segment lost 4 bases and the J segment 5 bases; nucleotides outside the gene matches: 7. The CDR3 loop spans 16 amino acids. Germline V CDR1 and CDR2: SGHTA, FQGNSA. Here the CDR3 DNA reads TGTGCCAGCAGCTCGCCCTGGACTAGCGGGAGTGAGACCCAGTACTTC. Translated, it gives CASSSPWTSGSETQYF.

J is TRBJ1-2 and V is TRBV5-1; D ambiguous. The CDR3 contains 16 residues. CDR1 is SGHRS, CDR2 YFSETQ, per germline. Between the trimmed V and J ends, which lost 5 bases and 4 bases, there was a span of 21 bases. CDR3 protein: CASSTSPGGTSYGYTF. The CDR3 DNA is TGCGCCAGCAGTACGTCTCCGGGAGGAACCAGCTATGGCTACACCTTC.

The V and J genes are TRBV21-1 and TRBJ2-7; TRBD1, the D gene given by the table, was not confirmed from the DNA. TRBV21-1 is a recognized pseudogene. The CDR3 consists of 14 residues. The CDR3 region has the DNA TGTGCCAGCAGCAAAGACAGGGGCCCGGACGAGCAGTACTTC. Translated: CASSKDRGPDEQYF.

The chain combines TRBV12-3 or TRBV12-4 with TRBJ2-2, with D possibly being TRBD1 (6 bases). With 4 bases removed from V and 9 bases from J, the gap between germline ends came to 9 bases. The CDR3 has 12 amino acids. The CDR3 DNA sequence: TGTGCCAGCAGTTACAGGGAAAGGGAGCTGTTTTTT. Protein product: CASSYRERELFF.

This rearrangement joins TRBV19 to TRBJ1-1; TRBD1 matches 8 bases. The CDR3 loop spans 15 amino acids. With 7 bases clipped from V and 0 bases from J, the junction kept 7 bases outside the gene matches. Germline lookup yields CDR1 LNHDA and CDR2 SQIVND (reference sequence). CDR3 amino acids: CASKGGDRMNTEAFF. The CDR3 nucleotides are TGTGCCAGTAAAGGTGGGGACAGGATGAACACTGAAGCTTTCTTT.

The chain joins TRBV11-2 to TRBJ2-2, with 8 bases identical to TRBD2. Germline V gives CDR1 SGHAT, CDR2 FQNNGV. The CDR3 runs to 17 residues. V was clipped by 1 base and J by 1 base; unmatched bases: 5. The CDR3 protein is CASSLASGQLNTGELFF. CDR3 nucleotide sequence: TGTGCCAGCAGCTTAGCTAGCGGGCAGTTGAACACCGGGGAGCTGTTTTTT.

This clone turned up a few times. V gene TRBV19 combines with J gene TRBJ2-7, with D possibly TRBD1 on 6 matching bases. The germline V gene has CDR1 LNHDA and CDR2 SQIVND (reference sequence). Trimming pared 3 bases from V and 4 bases from J, leaving 10 bases between. The CDR3 spans 13 residues. CDR3 protein: CASSIHRDYEQYF. CDR3 nucleotides: TGTGCCAGTAGTATCCACAGGGATTACGAGCAGTACTTC.

In its sample, this clone was seen once. V and J are TRBV28 and TRBJ2-1; 13 nucleotides line up with TRBD2. The CDR3 is 16 amino acids. V shed 4 bases and J 4 bases; nucleotides not matched to a gene: 4. Germline loops: CDR1 MDHEN, CDR2 SYDVKM. CDR3 sequence: CASSSGLAGVYNEQFF. The CDR3 bases are TGTGCCAGCAGTTCCGGACTAGCGGGGGTTTACAATGAGCAGTTCTTC.

CDR3 DNA: TGTGCCAGCAGCTTACGGAGAGGGACAGGGATTTACGAGCAGTACTTC. Protein sequence: CASSLRRGTGIYEQYF. The genes are TRBV5-4 and TRBJ2-7; TRBD1 matches at 9 bases. The CDR3 runs to 16 residues. The germline V gene has CDR1 SGHNT and CDR2 YYREEE (reference sequence). Unmatched junction bases numbered 10, after V lost 2 bases and J lost 4 bases.

V is TRBV6-4 and J is TRBJ1-1; weak D call: TRBD1 (6 bases). The CDR3 extends over 15 amino acids. V gave up 6 bases and J gave up 0 bases, with 14 bases separating them. Germline-derived CDR1 and CDR2 are MRHNA and SNTAGT. This CDR3 reads CASREDRRLNTEAFF. The CDR3, as DNA: TGTGCCAGCAGGGAAGACAGGAGGCTGAACACTGAAGCTTTCTTT.

This clone was observed a few times. This chain links TRBV18 with TRBJ2-5; 9 nucleotides align to TRBD1. J gave up 5 bases and V 4 bases, and 8 bases lay outside the gene matches. This CDR3 spans 15 amino acids. Germline V gene lookup returns CDR1 KGHSH and CDR2 LQKENI. CDR3 in DNA: TGTGCCAGCTCACGGTTTAGAGGACAGGGGGAGACCCAGTACTTC. Its protein is CASSRFRGQGETQYF.

This chain connects TRBV10-3 to TRBJ2-7; no firm D call. This CDR3 contains 13 residues. Germline V gene lookup returns CDR1 ENHRY and CDR2 SYGVKD. V lost 4 bases to trimming and J lost 1 base, with 8 bases between them. The CDR3 region has the DNA TGTGCCATCAGTGCTAGGCCTTCCTACGAGCAGTACTTC. It encodes CAISARPSYEQYF.

The genes are TRBV7-6 and TRBJ1-2; D perhaps matches TRBD1 (6 bases). V lost 4 bases to trimming and J lost 2 bases, with 14 bases between them. Germline lookup yields CDR1 SGHVS and CDR2 FNYEAQ. The CDR3 is 15 residues long. CDR3 nucleotides: TGTGCCAGCAGCTCCCAGGGAACAGGGAACTATGGCTACACCTTC. This gives the protein CASSSQGTGNYGYTF. Together with reference TRBV7-6 and TRBJ1-2, the CDR3 gives the full variable domain: GAGVSQSPRYKVTKRGQDVALRCDPISGHVSLYWYRQALGQGPEFLTYFNYEAQQDKSGLPNDRFSAERPEGSISTLTIQRTEQRDSAMYRCASSSQGTGNYGYTFGSGTRLTVV.

J is TRBJ2-3 and V is TRBV3-1 (or the pseudogene TRBV3-2); D not resolved. Between the trimmed V and J ends, which lost 5 bases and 5 bases, there was a span of 14 bases. CDR3 length: 14 amino acids. Germline V lookup: CDR1 LGHDT, CDR2 YNNKEL (reference sequence). The CDR3 DNA is TGTGCCAGCAGCGAAAGAGGTCCAGAAGATACGCAGTATTTT. Protein: CASSERGPEDTQYF.

This rearrangement joins TRBV25-1 to TRBJ1-2, with D unclear. The length of the CDR3 is 17 residues. Germline CDR1 MGHDK, CDR2 SYGVNS. The V and J ends lost 2 bases and 5 bases respectively, with 21 bases between them. In DNA, the CDR3 is TGTGCCAGCAGTGAAGTAGGTGTGGGGAGCACGTTATATGGCTACACCTTC. Its protein product is CASSEVGVGSTLYGYTF.

V and J are TRBV6-2 or TRBV6-3 and TRBJ1-3; D gene ambiguous. This CDR3 contains 15 residues. Trimming removed 6 bases from V and 0 bases from J, with 12 bases in between. Germline V gene lookup returns CDR1 MNHEY and CDR2 SVGEGT. The CDR3 DNA reads as TGTGCCAGCAGCCCTACTCGCTTCTCTGGAAACACCATATATTTT. This gives the protein CASSPTRFSGNTIYF.